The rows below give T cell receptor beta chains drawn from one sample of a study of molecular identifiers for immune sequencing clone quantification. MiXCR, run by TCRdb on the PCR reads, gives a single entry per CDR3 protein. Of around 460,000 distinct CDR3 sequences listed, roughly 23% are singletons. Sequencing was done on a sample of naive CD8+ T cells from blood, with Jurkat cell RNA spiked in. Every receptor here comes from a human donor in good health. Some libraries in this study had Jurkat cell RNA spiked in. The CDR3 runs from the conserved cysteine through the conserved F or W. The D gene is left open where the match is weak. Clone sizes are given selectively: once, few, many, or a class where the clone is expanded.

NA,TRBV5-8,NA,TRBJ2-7,CASSTFFF,TGTGCCAGCAGTACGTTTTTCTTC
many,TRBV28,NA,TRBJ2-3,CASSLRGQYTDTQYF,TGTGCCAGCAGTTTGCGGGGGCAATACACAGATACGCAGTATTTT
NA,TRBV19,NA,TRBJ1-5,CASSIVSGGAEPQHF,TGTGCCAGTAGTATAGTATCGGGGGGCGCGGAGCCCCAGCATTTT
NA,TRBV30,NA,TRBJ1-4,CAWSVLGGRNEKLFF,TGTGCCTGGAGTGTACTAGGGGGAAGGAACGAAAAACTGTTTTTT
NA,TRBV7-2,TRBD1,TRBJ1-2,CASSLEIGTGSHYGYTF,TGTGCCAGCAGCTTAGAGATTGGGACAGGAAGCCACTATGGCTACACCTTC
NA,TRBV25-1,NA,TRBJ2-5,CASSDPTSNPAGAGETQYF,TGTGCCAGCAGTGACCCAACCTCTAACCCGGCAGGGGCGGGAGAGACCCAGTACTTC
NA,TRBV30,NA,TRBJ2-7,CAWRTEQGYEQYF,TGTGCCTGGAGGACCGAACAGGGTTACGAGCAGTACTTC
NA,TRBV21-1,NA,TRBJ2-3,CASSKRTSCFGTDTQYF,TGTGCCAGCAGCAAAAGAACTAGCTGTTTCGGCACAGATACGCAGTATTTT
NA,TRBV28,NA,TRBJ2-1,CASSLRMTDAHEQFF,TGTGCCAGCAGTTTACGGATGACAGACGCGCATGAGCAGTTCTTC
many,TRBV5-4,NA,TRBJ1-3,CASSPGMGSTGNTIYF,TGTGCCAGCAGCCCTGGCATGGGCAGTACTGGAAACACCATATATTTT
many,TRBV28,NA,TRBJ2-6,CASSERARTGANVLTF,TGTGCCAGCAGTGAGCGGGCCCGGACAGGGGCCAACGTCCTGACTTTC
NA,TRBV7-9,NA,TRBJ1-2,CASSLYSSPPTANYGYTF,TGTGCCAGCAGCTTATATTCGTCTCCGCCGACGGCTAACTATGGCTACACCTTC
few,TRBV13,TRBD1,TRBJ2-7,CASSSAGTGPSEQYF,TGTGCCAGCAGCTCCGCCGGGACAGGTCCAAGTGAGCAGTACTTC
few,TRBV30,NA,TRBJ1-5,CAWSDIGNQPQHF,TGTGCCTGGAGTGACATAGGCAATCAGCCCCAGCATTTT
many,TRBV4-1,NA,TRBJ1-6,CASSQDGVGSSYNSPLHF,TGCGCCAGCAGCCAAGATGGGGTCGGGAGCTCCTATAATTCACCCCTCCACTTT
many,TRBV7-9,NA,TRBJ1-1,CASSLALGGTEAFF,TGTGCCAGCAGCTTAGCGTTAGGGGGCACTGAAGCTTTCTTT
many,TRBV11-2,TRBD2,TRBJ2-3,CASRAGATQYF,TGTGCCAGCAGGGCGGGAGCTACGCAGTATTTT
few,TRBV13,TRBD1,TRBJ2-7,CASSRGSGGYDEQYF,TGTGCCAGCAGCCGAGGGTCAGGGGGCTATGACGAGCAGTACTTC
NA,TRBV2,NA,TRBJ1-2,CASSEGVLVRGEGYTF,TGTGCCAGCAGTGAGGGGGTTCTAGTCAGGGGTGAAGGCTACACCTTC
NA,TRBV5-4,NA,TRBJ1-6,CARSAESSYNSPLHF,TGTGCCAGAAGCGCAGAAAGCTCCTATAATTCACCCCTCCACTTT
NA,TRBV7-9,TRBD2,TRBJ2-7,CASSPLTSGVYGQYF,TGTGCCAGCAGCCCCTTGACTAGCGGAGTCTACGGGCAGTACTTC
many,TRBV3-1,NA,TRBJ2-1,CASSPGTRKFF,TGTGCCAGCAGCCCCGGCACTAGGAAGTTCTTC
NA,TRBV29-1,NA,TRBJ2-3,CSVESGRPTDTQYF,TGCAGCGTTGAGTCAGGGAGACCCACAGATACGCAGTATTTT
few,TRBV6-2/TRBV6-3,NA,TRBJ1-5,CASSYDGGVEPQHF,TGTGCCAGCAGTTACGATGGGGGCGTGGAGCCCCAGCATTTT